The present T cell receptor beta chain was sequenced within a study of T cell responses to AZD1222 COVID-19 vaccine (dated by TCRdb to about 2021). Describing the broader study: AZD1222 recipients given second doses at about 4 weeks or at about 12 weeks were pooled, since spike-specific TCR depth and breadth were not found to differ between the two schedules. A total of 230 to 250 trial participants underwent TCR sequencing, of whom 207 received two doses of AZD1222 and around 25 received two doses of the MenACWY control vaccine. Trial participants were enrolled by age into subgroups of 18-55, 56-69 and 70-plus years, and roughly 150, 30 and 60 TCR-sequenced participants, respectively, were included in these subgroups. Study-wide findings and limitations: Conclusions about previously exposed vaccinees are limited, since just six or seven AZD1222 recipients were seropositive for SARS-CoV-2 at baseline. Participants were mostly white British, with more females than males. The authors suggested clonal diversity may have been underestimated. The 56-69-year group was small, and its depth increase did not reach significance, likely because of low power. The vaccine-associated CD4 TCRs covered the entire spike protein, and the dominant responses fell in regions 160-218 and 743-854. No day 14 peak-response samples were available, so repertoires were characterized only after the peak T cell response. Reportedly, close to half of the unique spike-specific TCRs recognized epitopes lying outside the regions that are mutated in the B.1.351 and B.1.1.7 variants. Spike-specific TCR breadth and depth rose significantly after two AZD1222 doses compared with day 0 and with MenACWY recipients.

The CDR3 regions of human TCRbeta chains were analyzed by immunosequencing. Processing in the source paper ran as follows. TCRs in the repertoires were matched against a reference library of SARS-CoV-2-specific TCRs that had been generated with the MIRA antigen-specificity platform. Breadth was defined as the fraction of unique TCRs that were SARS-CoV-2-associated. Depth was defined as the fraction of total T cells that were SARS-CoV-2-associated. Using the MIRA data, every spike-specific TCR was mapped to the spike region that the TCR reacted to and assigned to either a CD4 or a CD8 class. Log10-transformed breadth and depth values were compared by one-way ANOVA with Sidak's multiple comparisons tests. TCRdb retrieved this table from immuneACCESS and kept in-frame rearrangements only. Not all clones are present; in checked studies, unresolved V genes account for under half, and no reason is known for the remainder. V, J and clone size are those of that table, while D and trimming were read from the DNA. The sample table lists roughly 200,000 clones, 92% of them with a count of one. The ten largest account for roughly 1.4% of the sample.

The CDR3, cysteine through phenylalanine, is 15 amino acids long. Only the CDR3 portion is preserved as DNA: 45 bases, with reading frame beginning at the first base. CDR1 and CDR2 (SGHVS, FQNEAQ) derive from the germline V gene. The time point label for this specimen denotes: baseline before first vaccination. Samples from vaccinated people were obtained from the UK trials COV001 and COV002, which included a single-blind randomized controlled phase 2/3 trial of AZD1222 (ChAdOx1 nCoV-19) in healthy adults. For TCRbeta chain sequencing, PBMC samples were collected from trial participants at day 0 and at day 28 after the second dose. This clone is a singleton in its sample. Its antigen is still unknown. Germline and junction disagree at one end, which may indicate a read error.

Sequencing was performed on peripheral blood, taken on day 0 of AZD1222 vaccination. The TCR originated in an adult in good health. This sequence uses TRBV7-8 and TRBJ1-4; the D segment could be TRBD1, given 6 matching bases. CDR3 loop: CASRLDTGPNEKLFF. The DNA sequence follows: TGTGCCAGCAGATTAGATACAGGGCCTAATGAAAAACTGTTTTTT.